This T cell receptor beta chain was documented in a study of shared clonotypes between healthy human individuals. Per the germline V gene, CDR1 is SGHVS and CDR2 is FNYEAQ. The V end lost 0 bases, the J end lost 5 bases, and 9 bases lay between the germline ends. The CDR3 contains 14 residues. Remarks on this clone: This CDR3 is also generated by other DNA sequences in the sample.

Generated by immunoSEQ multiplex PCR, the TCRdb table keeps only in-frame clones and is missing some. This sample has 2 million to 2.5 million clones, with just over 90% found just once. Sequencing was performed on naive CD4+ T cells from PBMCs. Subset in this sample: CD45RA+ positively selected. The receptor comes from a man aged 18-30 years in good health. Some clones in this sample may be carry-over from other donors' samples. The chain employs TRBV7-6 and TRBJ2-3; D gene ambiguous. The chain's CDR3 is CASSLASGGDTQYF. The CDR3 nucleotides read TGTGCCAGCAGCTTAGCGAGTGGTGGAGATACGCAGTATTTT.